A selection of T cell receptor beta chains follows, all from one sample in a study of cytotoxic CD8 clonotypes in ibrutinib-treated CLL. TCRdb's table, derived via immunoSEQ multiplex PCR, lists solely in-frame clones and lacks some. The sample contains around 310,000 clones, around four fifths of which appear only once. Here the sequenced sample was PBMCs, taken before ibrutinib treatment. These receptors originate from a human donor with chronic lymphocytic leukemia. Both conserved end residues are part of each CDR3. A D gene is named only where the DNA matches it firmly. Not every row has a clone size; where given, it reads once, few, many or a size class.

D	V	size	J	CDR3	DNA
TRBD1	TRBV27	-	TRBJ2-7	CASSFTTGGLYEQYF	TGTGCCAGCAGTTTTACGACAGGGGGACTCTACGAGCAGTACTTC
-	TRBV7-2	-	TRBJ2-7	CASSLARGSYEQYF	TGTGCCAGCAGCTTAGCGAGGGGTTCCTACGAGCAGTACTTC
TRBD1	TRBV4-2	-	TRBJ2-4	CASSQRYLGQGNIQYF	TGTGCCAGCAGCCAAAGGTACTTGGGACAGGGGAACATTCAGTACTTC
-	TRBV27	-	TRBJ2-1	CASSLEASRPLNEQFF	TGTGCCAGCAGTTTAGAGGCTAGCAGACCCCTCAATGAGCAGTTCTTC
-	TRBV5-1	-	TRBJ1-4	CASSLGQAPTNEKLFF	TGCGCCAGCAGCTTGGGGCAGGCCCCAACTAATGAAAAACTGTTTTTT
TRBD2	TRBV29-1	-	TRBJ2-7	CSVELAGPHEQYF	TGCAGCGTTGAACTAGCGGGACCCCACGAGCAGTACTTC
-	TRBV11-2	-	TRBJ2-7	CASSLIVWGGRSYEQYF	TGTGCCAGCAGCTTAATCGTTTGGGGGGGCCGCTCCTACGAGCAGTACTTC
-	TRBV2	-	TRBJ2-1	CASSDALYSYNEQFF	TGTGCCAGCAGTGATGCACTATACTCCTACAATGAGCAGTTCTTC
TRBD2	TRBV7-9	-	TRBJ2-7	CASRDVAGGLSYEQYF	TGTGCCAGCAGGGATGTGGCGGGAGGGCTCTCCTACGAGCAGTACTTC
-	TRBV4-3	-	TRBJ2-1	CASSQEEGNEQFF	TGCGCCAGCAGCCAAGAGGAGGGTAATGAGCAGTTCTTC
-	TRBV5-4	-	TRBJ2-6	CASKPLGSQGRGSGANVLTF	TGTGCCAGTAAGCCCTTGGGTTCTCAGGGGCGCGGGTCTGGGGCCAACGTCCTGACTTTC
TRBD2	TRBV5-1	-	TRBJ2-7	CASRRLAGGYEQYF	TGCGCCAGCAGGAGACTAGCGGGAGGCTACGAGCAGTACTTC
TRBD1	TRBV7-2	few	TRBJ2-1	CASSLVSRQGWNEQFF	TGTGCCAGCAGCTTAGTTTCGCGACAGGGGTGGAATGAGCAGTTCTTC
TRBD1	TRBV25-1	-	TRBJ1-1	CASSEYLGGKQSEAFF	TGTGCCAGCAGTGAATATTTAGGGGGCAAGCAGTCTGAAGCTTTCTTT
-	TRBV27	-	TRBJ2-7	CATGPWTYEQYF	TGTGCCACCGGACCGTGGACCTACGAGCAGTACTTC
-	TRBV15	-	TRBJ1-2	CATSRTTGPYGYTF	TGTGCCACCAGCAGGACTACAGGGCCCTATGGCTACACCTTC
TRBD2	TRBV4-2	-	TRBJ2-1	CASSQVWTSSNEQFF	TGTGCCAGCAGCCAAGTATGGACTAGCAGCAATGAGCAGTTCTTC
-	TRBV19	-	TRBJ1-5	CASSIVYSNQPQHF	TGTGCCAGTAGTATAGTATATAGCAATCAGCCCCAGCATTTT
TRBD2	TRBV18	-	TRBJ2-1	CASSPPRLAGGNEQFF	TGTGCCAGCTCACCACCGAGACTAGCGGGAGGCAATGAGCAGTTCTTC
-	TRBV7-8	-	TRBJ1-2	CASSLGTHRPPYGYTF	TGTGCCAGCAGCTTAGGGACCCACCGGCCCCCCTATGGCTACACCTTC
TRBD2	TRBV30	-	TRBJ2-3	CAWSRTSGRTDTQYF	TGTGCCTGGAGTCGGACTAGCGGGAGGACAGATACGCAGTATTTT
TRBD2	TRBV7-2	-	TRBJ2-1	CASSRVLAGGPNDRFF	TGTGCCAGCAGCCGGGTTCTAGCGGGAGGGCCCAATGATCGGTTCTTC
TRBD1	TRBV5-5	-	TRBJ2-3	CASSTTGQGADTQYF	TGTGCCAGCAGCACGACGGGACAGGGGGCTGATACGCAGTATTTT
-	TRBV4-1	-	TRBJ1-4	CASSQLQGTNEKLFF	TGCGCCAGCAGCCAGCTACAGGGTACTAATGAAAAACTGTTTTTT
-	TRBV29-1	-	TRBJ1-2	CSVEHGFGYTF	TGCAGCGTTGAGCATGGGTTTGGCTACACCTTC
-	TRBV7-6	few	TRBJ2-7	CASSSQTTYEQYF	TGTGCCAGCAGCTCCCAGACTACCTACGAGCAGTACTTC
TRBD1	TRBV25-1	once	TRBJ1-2	CASSEGTGRTLFYGYTF	TGTGCCAGCAGTGAGGGGACAGGGCGAACACTTTTCTATGGCTACACCTTC
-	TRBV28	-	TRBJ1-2	CASSSTIRYGYTF	TGTGCCAGCAGCTCTACGATCCGCTATGGCTACACCTTC
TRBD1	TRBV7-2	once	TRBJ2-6	CASSADRVFSGANVLTF	TGTGCCAGCAGCGCGGACAGGGTTTTCTCTGGGGCCAACGTCCTGACTTTC
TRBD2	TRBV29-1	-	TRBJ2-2	CSVAPRLAPTGELFF	TGCAGCGTTGCCCCAAGACTAGCACCCACCGGGGAGCTGTTTTTT